A selection of T cell receptor beta chains follows, all from one sample in a study of cytomegalovirus exposure and HLA in healthy donors. Generated by immunoSEQ multiplex PCR, the TCRdb table keeps only in-frame clones and is missing some. The repertoire shows around 150,000 clones; the top ten hold over 1%. The sequencing sample was made of PBMCs. The receptors stem from a woman aged 55-75 years in good health and CMV-seronegative. Both conserved end residues are part of each CDR3. D genes are given only for firm matches.

j_call: TRBJ2-7
v_call: TRBV18
d_call: TRBD2
cdr3_nt: TGTGCCAGCTCGCGGGGGGAGGAAATGGGCTACGAGCAGTACTTC
cdr3_aa: CASSRGEEMGYEQYF

j_call: TRBJ2-1
v_call: TRBV11-3
d_call: -
cdr3_nt: TGTGCCAGCAGCTCCGCCCAGAGGAATGAGCAGTTCTTC
cdr3_aa: CASSSAQRNEQFF

j_call: TRBJ2-3
v_call: TRBV9
d_call: TRBD1
cdr3_nt: TGTGCCAGCACCAAGACAGGGCCAGATGCGCAGTATTTT
cdr3_aa: CASTKTGPDAQYF

j_call: TRBJ2-5
v_call: TRBV11-2
d_call: TRBD2
cdr3_nt: TGTGCCAGCAGCTTAACGGGACTAGCGGGAGGGCAAGAGACCCAGTACTTC
cdr3_aa: CASSLTGLAGGQETQYF

j_call: TRBJ1-6
v_call: TRBV7-2
d_call: -
cdr3_nt: TGTGCCAGCAGCACGACAACAAATTCACCCCTCCACTTT
cdr3_aa: CASSTTTNSPLHF

j_call: TRBJ2-7
v_call: TRBV23-1
d_call: -
cdr3_nt: TGCGCCAGCAGTCAATCTGGGGCTTCGCCTACCTACGAGCAGTACTTC
cdr3_aa: CASSQSGASPTYEQYF

j_call: TRBJ1-1
v_call: TRBV7-2
d_call: TRBD1
cdr3_nt: TGTGCCAGCACCAGGACAGGGGGCTTGATGAACACTGAAGCTTTCTTT
cdr3_aa: CASTRTGGLMNTEAFF

j_call: TRBJ2-3
v_call: TRBV18
d_call: TRBD1
cdr3_nt: TGTGCCAGCTCACCCGACAGGGTGAGGGGTACGCAGTATTTT
cdr3_aa: CASSPDRVRGTQYF

j_call: TRBJ1-2
v_call: TRBV27
d_call: TRBD1
cdr3_nt: TGTGCCAGCAGTTTCCTATCCTCACAGGGGGACTATGGCTACACCTTC
cdr3_aa: CASSFLSSQGDYGYTF

j_call: TRBJ2-7
v_call: TRBV18
d_call: TRBD1
cdr3_nt: TGTGCCAGCTCGCCCGGGACAGGGGTACAGTACGAGCAGTACTTC
cdr3_aa: CASSPGTGVQYEQYF

j_call: TRBJ2-3
v_call: TRBV2
d_call: -
cdr3_nt: TGTGCCAGCAGCCGCCGGGACTCCGGAGGAGATACGCAGTATTTT
cdr3_aa: CASSRRDSGGDTQYF

j_call: TRBJ2-5
v_call: TRBV27
d_call: -
cdr3_nt: TGTGCCAGCAGGTTAAGCGAGACCCAGTACTTC
cdr3_aa: CASRLSETQYF

j_call: TRBJ1-4
v_call: TRBV5-1
d_call: TRBD1
cdr3_nt: TGCGCCAGCAGCTTCCTTGGGACAGGGCTTAATGAAAAACTGTTTTTT
cdr3_aa: CASSFLGTGLNEKLFF

j_call: TRBJ2-2
v_call: TRBV27
d_call: TRBD1
cdr3_nt: TGTGCCAGCAGTTTATGGGACAGAGTCACCGGGGAGCTGTTTTTT
cdr3_aa: CASSLWDRVTGELFF

j_call: TRBJ1-5
v_call: TRBV5-8
d_call: TRBD1
cdr3_nt: TGTGCCAGCAGCTTCAGGGGGATGGGAAGTCAGCCCCAGCATTTT
cdr3_aa: CASSFRGMGSQPQHF

j_call: TRBJ1-4
v_call: TRBV6-5
d_call: -
cdr3_nt: TGTGCCAGCAGTTACTCCGATTATAGGGGCGGTGAAAAACTGTTTTTT
cdr3_aa: CASSYSDYRGGEKLFF

j_call: TRBJ2-5
v_call: TRBV9
d_call: TRBD2
cdr3_nt: TGTGCCAGCAGCGGGGGGACTAGCGGGAGATCGGCCCAGTACTTC
cdr3_aa: CASSGGTSGRSAQYF

j_call: TRBJ1-2
v_call: TRBV6-6
d_call: -
cdr3_nt: TGTGCCAGCACCTTTGGGGGGGCGGCTAACTATGGCTACACCTTC
cdr3_aa: CASTFGGAANYGYTF

j_call: TRBJ2-5
v_call: TRBV19
d_call: TRBD2
cdr3_nt: TGTGCCAGTAGTATTGGTGCTAGCGGGACACAAGAGACCCAGTACTTC
cdr3_aa: CASSIGASGTQETQYF

j_call: TRBJ2-5
v_call: TRBV11-3
d_call: -
cdr3_nt: TGTGCCAGCAGCGACAGTACAGAGCTCCAAGAGACCCAGTACTTC
cdr3_aa: CASSDSTELQETQYF

j_call: TRBJ2-1
v_call: TRBV7-3
d_call: -
cdr3_nt: TGTGCCAGCAGCTCCTCTTTAGCTAGCGACCCTTTATGGGATGAGCAGTTCTTC
cdr3_aa: CASSSSLASDPLWDEQFF

j_call: TRBJ1-2
v_call: TRBV9
d_call: TRBD1
cdr3_nt: TGTGCCAGCAGCGTACGGGGACAGGGGGCAGGCTACACCTTC
cdr3_aa: CASSVRGQGAGYTF

j_call: TRBJ2-3
v_call: TRBV10-1
d_call: TRBD2
cdr3_nt: TGCGCCAGCAGTGAGTCGACTCGTGGTAGCGGGATCTCCACAGATACGCAGTATTTT
cdr3_aa: CASSESTRGSGISTDTQYF

j_call: TRBJ1-1
v_call: TRBV30
d_call: -
cdr3_nt: TGTGCCTGGAGTGTCTGGCGAGGGACTGAAGCTTTCTTT
cdr3_aa: CAWSVWRGTEAFF

j_call: TRBJ1-2
v_call: TRBV6-1
d_call: -
cdr3_nt: TGTGCCAGCAGTGGACAGGTAGCCATCAGTGGCTACACCTTC
cdr3_aa: CASSGQVAISGYTF

j_call: TRBJ2-3
v_call: TRBV11-3
d_call: -
cdr3_nt: TGTGCCAGCAGTCAGGCGGGGTCGGTGTCAGATACGCAGTATTTT
cdr3_aa: CASSQAGSVSDTQYF

j_call: TRBJ1-6
v_call: TRBV5-5
d_call: -
cdr3_nt: TGTGCCAGCAGCTTGCGGGGGGACCTCAATTCACCCCTCCACTTT
cdr3_aa: CASSLRGDLNSPLHF

j_call: TRBJ1-3
v_call: TRBV7-2
d_call: -
cdr3_nt: TGTGCCAGCAGGCCCTCCCATAGCTCTGGAAACACCATATATTTT
cdr3_aa: CASRPSHSSGNTIYF

j_call: TRBJ2-7
v_call: TRBV6-1
d_call: -
cdr3_nt: TGTGCCAGCAGTGCGCACAGCTCGCCAAATCCCTACGAGCAGTACTTC
cdr3_aa: CASSAHSSPNPYEQYF

j_call: TRBJ2-3
v_call: TRBV11-3
d_call: -
cdr3_nt: TGTGCCAGCAGCTTAGATGGGAATAGCGCGGATACGCAGTATTTT
cdr3_aa: CASSLDGNSADTQYF

j_call: TRBJ2-5
v_call: TRBV10-3
d_call: -
cdr3_nt: TGTGCCATGAGTGGTGGGGCAGGGGAGACCCAGTACTTC
cdr3_aa: CAMSGGAGETQYF

j_call: TRBJ2-3
v_call: TRBV5-1
d_call: -
cdr3_nt: TGCGCCAGCAGCCCTATAAAGTCGGGGGGCGCGGGAGATACGCAGTATTTT
cdr3_aa: CASSPIKSGGAGDTQYF

j_call: TRBJ1-1
v_call: TRBV2
d_call: -
cdr3_nt: TGTGCCAGCAGTGAATTGTCAGGTTTTATGAACACTGAAGCTTTCTTT
cdr3_aa: CASSELSGFMNTEAFF